This entry lists 12 T cell receptor beta chains sequenced from one sample in a study of cytomegalovirus exposure and HLA in healthy donors. The PCR used 60 Vbeta and 13 Jbeta primers. Repertoires were generated with immunoSEQ multiplex PCR, while TCRdb's copy carries only in-frame clones and drops some. The table shows 150,000 to 200,000 clones, with roughly 80% occurring only once. The material sequenced was PBMCs. These receptors were obtained from a man aged 55 to 70 in good health and CMV-seronegative.

The chain couples TRBV14 to TRBJ2-7; D remains ambiguous. The CDR3 has 15 amino acids. Germline values: CDR1 SGHDN, CDR2 FVKESK. Between the trimmed V and J ends, which lost 1 base and 0 bases, there was a span of 10 bases. The CDR3 sequence is CASSQGGTYSYEQYF. The CDR3 DNA reads as TGTGCCAGCAGCCAAGGAGGAACATACTCCTACGAGCAGTACTTC.

To note about this clone: The sample carries other DNA sequences with the same CDR3. The chain recombines TRBV6-1 with TRBJ1-2; D is unresolved. This CDR3 contains 11 residues. The V gene lost 1 base and the J gene lost 11 bases, with 8 bases spanning the gap. Germline assignment: CDR1 MNHNS and CDR2 SASEGT. The CDR3, as DNA: TGTGCCAGCAGTGAAGGCGGCGGATACACCTTC. It translates to CASSEGGGYTF.

The sample holds one count of this clone. The V and J genes are TRBV10-3 and TRBJ2-2; a weak D match, TRBD2 (6 bases). This CDR3 spans 15 amino acids. V was cut by 6 bases and J by 6 bases, with 17 bases left in between. Germline V gene sequence: CDR1 ENHRY, CDR2 SYGVKD. The CDR3 loop reads CAISGGGPAPGELFF. CDR3 in DNA: TGTGCCATCAGCGGCGGAGGGCCGGCTCCCGGGGAGCTGTTTTTT.

A few counts support this clone. V and J are TRBV2 and TRBJ2-3; TRBD1 agrees at 7 bases. Trimming at V came to 6 bases and at J to 6 bases, leaving 12 bases not matched to a gene. The CDR3 is 15 amino acids. Germline-derived CDR1 and CDR2 are SNHLY and FYNNEI. As DNA, the CDR3 is TGTGCCAGCAGGGCACAGGGGCCGAGGCCGGATACGCAGTATTTT. Translating gives CASRAQGPRPDTQYF.

The V call is TRBV6-6, the J call TRBJ1-5; D is perhaps TRBD1 (5 bases). This CDR3 is 15 amino acids long. Per germline, CDR1 MNHNY and CDR2 SVGAGI (reference sequence). Deletions cut 7 bases from V and 6 bases from J, with 19 bases between. The CDR3 bases are TGTGCCAGCAAAATTGACCAGGGTCCGGGTCAGCCCCAGCATTTT. As protein: CASKIDQGPGQPQHF.

There are a few counts of this clone. This rearrangement joins TRBV15 to TRBJ2-5; D is unresolved. The CDR3 extends over 15 amino acids. V lost 0 bases, J lost 2 bases, and 10 bases lay in between. The germline V gene encodes CDR1 LNHNV and CDR2 YYDKDF (reference sequence). The CDR3 DNA sequence: TGTGCCACCAGCAGAGAGCCTAGATCTCAAGAGACCCAGTACTTC. Translated: CATSREPRSQETQYF.

This clone was recorded only once. One end of the junction is discordant with germline, which a read error may explain. The chain combines TRBV7-8 with TRBJ2-2, with D perhaps TRBD1 (6 bases). Germline V gene sequence: CDR1 SGHVS, CDR2 FQNEAQ. This CDR3 region has 15 residues. CDR3 in DNA: TGTGCCAGCAGCTTACAGGAAACGGTCCGAGGGGGGCTGTTTTTT. Translated, it gives CASSLQETVRGGLFF.

The chain joins TRBV6-5 to TRBJ2-5; 8 nucleotides align to TRBD1. The CDR3 spans 15 residues. V shed 2 bases, J shed 2 bases, and the junction held 4 bases outside the gene matches. Germline CDR1 is MNHEY and CDR2 is SVGAGI. In DNA, the CDR3 is TGTGCCAGCAGTTACCTACAGGGGGATCAAGAGACCCAGTACTTC. Encoded protein: CASSYLQGDQETQYF.

This clone was counted a single time. The chain has TRBV10-1 and TRBJ1-2; 8 bases are a match to TRBD1. This CDR3 contains 14 residues. CDR1 WNHNN and CDR2 SYGVQD come from the germline V gene (reference sequence). The V and J ends lost 5 bases and 3 bases, in that order; junction bases with no gene match: 5. The CDR3 protein is CASSPPGQDYGYTF. Here the CDR3 DNA reads TGCGCCAGCAGTCCACCGGGACAGGACTATGGCTACACCTTC.

Regarding this clone: One end of the junction is discordant with germline, which a read error may explain. The CDR3 reads CAWSVGISGNTTYF. In DNA, the CDR3 is TGTGCCTGGAGTGTCGGGATTTCTGGAAACACCACATATTTT. J is TRBJ1-3 and V is TRBV30; D not resolved. This CDR3 region has 14 residues. Per the germline V gene, CDR1 is GTSNPN and CDR2 is SVGIG (reference sequence). Drawing the rest from reference TRBV30 and TRBJ1-3, the complete variable domain is SQTIHQWPATLVQPVGSPLSLECTVEGTSNPNLYWYRQAAGRGLQLLFYSVGIGQISSEVPQNLSASRPQDRQFILSSKKLLLSDSGFYLCAWSVGISGNTTYFGEGSWLTVV.

CDR3 region: CASSFTSTGGETQYF. The CDR3 region has the DNA TGTGCCAGCAGTTTTACCTCGACAGGGGGGGAGACCCAGTACTTC. V gene TRBV27 combines with J gene TRBJ2-5, with 9 bases fitting TRBD1. Germline V gene sequence: CDR1 MNHEY, CDR2 SMNVEV (reference sequence). V lost 3 bases, J lost 5 bases, and 7 bases stayed unmatched. The CDR3 runs 15 residues.

The CDR3 region is CASSQGEQVGNTIYF. The CDR3 DNA is TGCGCCAGCAGCCAAGGGGAACAGGTGGGAAACACCATATATTTT. The chain joins TRBV4-1 to TRBJ1-3, with D possibly being TRBD1 (5 bases). The length of the CDR3 is 15 residues. The germline V and J ends were trimmed by 1 base and 4 bases, with 11 bases remaining between them. CDR1 is MGHRA and CDR2 is YSYEKL in the germline V gene.